These T cell receptor beta chains were read from a single sample in a study of T cell responses to AZD1222 COVID-19 vaccine. Data came from immunoSEQ multiplex PCR; TCRdb stores just in-frame clones and leaves some out. The sample includes 100,000 to 120,000 clones, about 87% seen only once; the top ten take 1.6%. The input for sequencing was peripheral blood, taken on day 0 of AZD1222 vaccination. Source of these receptors: an adult in good health. CDR3s include the opening cysteine and the closing phenylalanine or tryptophan. D genes are given only for firm matches. Part of the rows lack a size; the others show once, few, many or a class for expanded clones.

V gene	D gene	J gene	clone size	CDR3 protein	CDR3 DNA
TRBV27	NA	TRBJ1-1	NA	CASRSGSTEAFF	TGTGCCAGCAGGAGCGGTAGCACTGAAGCTTTCTTT
TRBV15	TRBD2	TRBJ2-3	NA	CATSSGREGTDTQYF	TGTGCCACCAGCAGCGGTCGGGAGGGCACAGATACGCAGTATTTT
TRBV27	NA	TRBJ1-1	NA	CASSPQERRTEAFF	TGTGCCAGCAGTCCCCAGGAAAGGAGGACTGAAGCTTTCTTT
TRBV7-2	TRBD1	TRBJ2-2	NA	CASSSRTGDTGELFF	TGTGCCAGCAGCTCTCGGACAGGGGACACCGGGGAGCTGTTTTTT
TRBV19	TRBD1	TRBJ1-5	NA	CASSIAGGNQPQHF	TGTGCCAGTAGTATCGCAGGGGGGAATCAGCCCCAGCATTTT
TRBV5-8	NA	TRBJ1-2	NA	CASSLAGTGGYGYTF	TGTGCCAGCAGCTTGGCAGGCACCGGAGGCTATGGCTACACCTTC
TRBV5-1	NA	TRBJ1-1	NA	CASSLDSNTEAFF	TGCGCCAGCAGCCTCGATTCGAACACTGAAGCTTTCTTT
TRBV19	NA	TRBJ2-4	NA	CASSLGPEFLLAKNIQYF	TGTGCCAGTAGTTTGGGACCCGAATTCTTACTAGCCAAAAACATTCAGTACTTC
TRBV29-1	TRBD1	TRBJ1-1	NA	CSVEGTGHKGTEAFF	TGCAGCGTTGAGGGGACAGGACATAAGGGGACTGAAGCTTTCTTT
TRBV14	TRBD2	TRBJ2-7	NA	CASSPGLAGVGEQYF	TGTGCCAGCAGCCCCGGACTAGCGGGAGTCGGAGAGCAGTACTTC
TRBV7-2	NA	TRBJ1-4	NA	CASSLGNPGIEKLFF	TGTGCCAGCAGCTTAGGAAACCCCGGGATTGAAAAACTGTTTTTT
TRBV10-2	TRBD2	TRBJ2-7	NA	CASSSGTSGVHEQYF	TGCGCCAGCAGTTCCGGGACTAGCGGGGTACACGAGCAGTACTTC
TRBV2	NA	TRBJ2-3	NA	CASSELGRDSTDTQYF	TGTGCCAGCAGTGAGTTGGGCAGGGACAGCACAGATACGCAGTATTTT
TRBV7-6	NA	TRBJ2-1	NA	CASSLASQTTGYNEQFF	TGTGCCAGCAGCTTAGCCAGTCAGACGACGGGATACAATGAGCAGTTCTTC
TRBV5-8	NA	TRBJ1-3	NA	CASSSLSSRNTIYF	TGTGCCAGCAGCTCCTTAAGCAGTAGAAACACCATATATTTT
TRBV4-1	NA	TRBJ2-7	NA	CASSPGGGRDEQYF	TGCGCCAGCAGTCCCGGAGGGGGCAGAGACGAGCAGTACTTC
TRBV5-6	NA	TRBJ2-7	NA	CASSLDWLAYEQYF	TGTGCCAGCAGCTTGGACTGGTTGGCCTACGAGCAGTACTTC
TRBV6-2/TRBV6-3	TRBD1	TRBJ2-6	NA	CASSDRDRGSGANVLTF	TGTGCCAGCAGTGACCGGGACAGGGGCTCTGGGGCCAACGTCCTGACTTTC
TRBV24-1	NA	TRBJ2-1	NA	CATSPAGASSYNEQFF	TGTGCCACCTCCCCTGCGGGGGCTAGCTCCTACAATGAGCAGTTCTTC
TRBV4-2	NA	TRBJ1-4	NA	CASSQAASPTRANEKLFF	TGTGCCAGCAGCCAAGCGGCTAGCCCTACCCGGGCTAATGAAAAACTGTTTTTT
TRBV11-2	TRBD2	TRBJ2-5	NA	CASSFGLGETQYF	TGTGCCAGCAGCTTCGGACTAGGCGAGACCCAGTACTTC
TRBV7-6	NA	TRBJ2-1	NA	CASSSPKGGSWDNEQFF	TGTGCCAGCAGCTCCCCAAAGGGGGGTTCTTGGGACAATGAGCAGTTCTTC
TRBV5-1	NA	TRBJ1-1	NA	CASSLDLQVSNTEAFF	TGCGCCAGCAGCTTGGATCTGCAGGTTTCGAACACTGAAGCTTTCTTT
TRBV14	NA	TRBJ2-1	NA	CASSQSPEQFF	TGTGCCAGCAGCCAGTCCCCTGAGCAGTTCTTC
TRBV5-1	TRBD1	TRBJ1-2	few	CASSFTQGALGYTF	TGCGCCAGCAGCTTTACTCAGGGGGCGCTTGGCTACACCTTC
TRBV6-1	NA	TRBJ1-3	NA	CASSERGYSGNTIYF	TGTGCCAGCAGTGAGCGTGGATACTCTGGAAACACCATATATTTT
TRBV10-3	NA	TRBJ1-1	once	CAIEKDMNTEVFF	TGTGCCATCGAGAAAGACATGAACACTGAAGTTTTCTTT
TRBV27	TRBD2	TRBJ2-3	NA	CASSFLTSGRTGDTQYF	TGTGCCAGCAGTTTCCTAACTAGCGGGAGAACAGGGGATACGCAGTATTTT
TRBV7-9	TRBD2	TRBJ2-3	NA	CASSLPSGGADTQYF	TGTGCCAGCAGCTTGCCTAGCGGGGGTGCAGATACGCAGTATTTT